One sample yielded the 2 T cell receptor beta chains listed below, sequenced in a study of human T cells and chemical hapten exposure. The time point here: healthy volunteer bleed at 6 weeks. The authors extracted total RNA from unfractionated whole blood. In TCRdb, the RACE reads were re-called with MiXCR into one record per CDR3 protein. Among fewer than 100,000 distinct CDR3 sequences listed, over 6.5% were seen once. Sequencing used whole blood. These receptors all stem from a female donor in good health. Some clones in this sample may be carry-over from other donors' samples.

A few counts support this clonotype. The chain recombines TRBV10-3 with TRBJ2-7; TRBD2 might be the D (5 bases). CDR1 and CDR2 (germline): ENHRY, SYGVKD. The CDR3 contains 14 residues. Trimming left V 4 bases short and J 1 base short, with 11 bases between. CDR3 sequence: CAISVGGGSYEQYF. DNA for the CDR3: TGTGCCATCAGTGTAGGAGGAGGTTCCTACGAGCAGTACTTC.

This clonotype has only a few counts. V gene TRBV29-1 combines with J gene TRBJ2-3; possibly TRBD2 for D (7 bases). V lost 3 bases and J lost 1, with 11 bases in between. The CDR3 sequence is 14 residues long. Germline V gene lookup returns CDR1 SQVTM and CDR2 ANQGSEA. The CDR3 coding sequence is TGCAGCGTTGAGGGGGCGGGAGGCACAGATACGCAGTATTTT. As protein: CSVEGAGGTDTQYF.